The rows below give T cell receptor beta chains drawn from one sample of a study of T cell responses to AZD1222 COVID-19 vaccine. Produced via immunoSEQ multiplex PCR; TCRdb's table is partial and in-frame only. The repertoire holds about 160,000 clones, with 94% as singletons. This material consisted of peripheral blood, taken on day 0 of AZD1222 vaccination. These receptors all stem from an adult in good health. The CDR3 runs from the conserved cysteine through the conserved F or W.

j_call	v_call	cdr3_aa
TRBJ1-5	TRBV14	CASSQDHGLAGQGRDQPQHF
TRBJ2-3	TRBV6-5	CASREEKADTQYF
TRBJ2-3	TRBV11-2	CASSSVGTSGSTDTQYF
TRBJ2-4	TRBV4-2	CASSQDISGVKNIQYF
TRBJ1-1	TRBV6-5	CAARFNTEAFF
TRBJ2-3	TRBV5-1	CASSGDTSTDTQYF
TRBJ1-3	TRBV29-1	CSVADLTLQASGNTIYF
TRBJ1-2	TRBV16	CASSQSEGRQIGPGYTF
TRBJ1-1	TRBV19	CASIPSPTGEGLLRTEAFF
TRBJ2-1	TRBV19	CASSIGGNGYNEQFF